This T cell receptor beta chain was documented in a study of early T cells in non-severe SARS-CoV-2 infection. Overall study: The input, bulk RNA from unsorted whole blood, was sequenced, and chains were unpaired.

The TCR library protocol attached unique molecular identifiers to the individual cDNA molecules. One entry per CDR3 protein, called by TCRdb with MiXCR from the 5' RACE reads. The sample contains roughly 70,000 distinct CDR3 sequences, 20% to 25% of which appear only once. Germline V gene lookup returns CDR1 SGHNT and CDR2 YYREEE (reference sequence). The CDR3 is 14 amino acids. Study results and caveats: Anti-spike CD8 specificities were favored by VDJdb matching, whose results missed private and CD4 specificities.

This clonotype has just a few counts. Its specificity is unknown. One end of the junction fails to match germline, which may point to a read error. The specimen comprised whole blood, sampled at baseline. This chain links TRBV5-4 with TRBJ1-3; no clear D. This receptor was identified in an adult who was a healthcare worker with PCR-confirmed SARS-CoV-2 infection or an uninfected control (not recorded which). The CDR3 is CASSLDSSENTIYF. CDR3 coding DNA: TGTGCCAGCAGCTTGGACTCCTCTGAAAACACCATATATTTT. Variable domain in full (rest from reference TRBV5-4 and TRBJ1-3): ETGVTQSPTHLIKTRGQQVTLRCSSQSGHNTVSWYQQALGQGPQFIFQYYREEENGRGNFPPRFSGLQFPNYSSELNVNALELDDSALYLCASSLDSSENTIYFGEGSWLTVV.